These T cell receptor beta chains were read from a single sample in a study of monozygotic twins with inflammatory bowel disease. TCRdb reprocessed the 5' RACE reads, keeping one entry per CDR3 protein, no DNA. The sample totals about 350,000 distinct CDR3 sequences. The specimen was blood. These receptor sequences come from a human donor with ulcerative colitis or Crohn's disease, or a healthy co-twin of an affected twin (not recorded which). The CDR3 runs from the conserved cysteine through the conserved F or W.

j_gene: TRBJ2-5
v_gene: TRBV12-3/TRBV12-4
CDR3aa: CASSPHGTGNQETQYF

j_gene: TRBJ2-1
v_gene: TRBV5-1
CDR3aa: CASSPQTGWDEQFF

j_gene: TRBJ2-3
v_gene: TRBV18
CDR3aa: CASSPSTGPRGPDTQYF

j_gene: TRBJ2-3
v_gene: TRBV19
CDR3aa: CASIDRKRRQGDSTDTQYF

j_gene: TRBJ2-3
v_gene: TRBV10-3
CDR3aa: CAISDGGDPTTDTQYF

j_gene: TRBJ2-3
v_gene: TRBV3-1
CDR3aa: CASSQDRLAGGAGDTDTQYF

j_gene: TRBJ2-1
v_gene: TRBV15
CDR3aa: CATSRGLAGELEQFF

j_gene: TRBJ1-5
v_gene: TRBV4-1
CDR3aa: CASSQDAVTRPQHF

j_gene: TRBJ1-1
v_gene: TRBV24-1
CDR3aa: CATSSPGTLDGAFF

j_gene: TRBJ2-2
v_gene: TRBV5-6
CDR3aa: CASSPISGVGTGELFF

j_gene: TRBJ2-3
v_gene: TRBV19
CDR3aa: CASSAGLRTDTQYF

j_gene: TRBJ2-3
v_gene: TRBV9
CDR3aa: CASSVFTGTAGTDTQYF

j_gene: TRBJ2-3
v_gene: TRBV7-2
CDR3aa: CASSQVLGSYTDTQYF

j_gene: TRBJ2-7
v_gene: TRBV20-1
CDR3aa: CSARSAGSASYEQYF

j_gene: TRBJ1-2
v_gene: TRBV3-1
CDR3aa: CASSQGGTRFF

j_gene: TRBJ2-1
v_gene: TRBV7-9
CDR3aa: CASSLEGRYNEQFF

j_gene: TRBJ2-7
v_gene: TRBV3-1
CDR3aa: CASSQDPPLSGAYEQYF

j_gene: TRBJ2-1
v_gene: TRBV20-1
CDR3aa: CSAREFRSDEQFF

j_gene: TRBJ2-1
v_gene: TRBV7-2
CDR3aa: CASSRGQGANEQFF

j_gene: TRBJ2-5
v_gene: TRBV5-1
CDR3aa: CASSRTLQETQYF

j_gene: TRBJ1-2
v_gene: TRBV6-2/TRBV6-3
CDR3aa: CASKTGTHYGYTF

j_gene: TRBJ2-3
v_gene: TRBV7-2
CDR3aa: CASSSRGPGGTDTQYF